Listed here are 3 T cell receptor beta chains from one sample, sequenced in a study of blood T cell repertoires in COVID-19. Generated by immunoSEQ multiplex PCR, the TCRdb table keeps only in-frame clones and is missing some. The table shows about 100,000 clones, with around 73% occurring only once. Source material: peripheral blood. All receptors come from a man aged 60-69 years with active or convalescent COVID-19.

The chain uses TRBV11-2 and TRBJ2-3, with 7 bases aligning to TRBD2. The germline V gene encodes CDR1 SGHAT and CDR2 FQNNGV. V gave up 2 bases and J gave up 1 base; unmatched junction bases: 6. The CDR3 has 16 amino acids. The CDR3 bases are TGTGCCAGCAGCTTACCCCCGAGCGGGGGCACAGATACGCAGTATTTT. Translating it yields CASSLPPSGGTDTQYF.

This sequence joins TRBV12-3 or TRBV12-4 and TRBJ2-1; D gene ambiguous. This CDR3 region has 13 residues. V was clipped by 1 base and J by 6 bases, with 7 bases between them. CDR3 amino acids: CASSLDSTNEQFF. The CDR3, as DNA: TGTGCCAGCAGTTTAGACAGCACCAATGAGCAGTTCTTC.

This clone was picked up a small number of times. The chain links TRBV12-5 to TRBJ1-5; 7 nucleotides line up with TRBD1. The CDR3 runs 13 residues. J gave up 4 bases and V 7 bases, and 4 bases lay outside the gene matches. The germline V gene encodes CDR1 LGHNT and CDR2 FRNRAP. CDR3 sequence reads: CASAPQGNQPQHF. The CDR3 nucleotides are TGTGCTAGTGCCCCACAGGGGAATCAGCCCCAGCATTTT.